This entry describes one TCR beta chain. Its antigen remains unknown. The data originate from a study of a mutant IDH1 vaccine in newly diagnosed glioma. About the study: Beforehand, treatment had been radiotherapy, temozolomide, or both; the majority received both.

The time point was: baseline, week 1 (first vaccination visit). Treatment here: pre-vaccination baseline after standard-of-care therapy. General study findings and limits: The study observed vaccine-induced immune responses in just over 90% of patients.

The table came from immunoSEQ multiplex PCR; TCRdb's copy has only in-frame clones and leaves some out. The table lists roughly 70,000 clones, 65% to 85% of them singletons. The source material was peripheral blood mononuclear cells (PBMCs), sampled from a glioma patient treated with radiotherapy, temozolomide or both. This receptor was identified in a woman aged 18 to 35 with glioma. Some clones in this sample may be carry-over from other donors' samples.

In DNA form, the CDR3 reads TGTGCCAGCAGCTCTCAGGGACCCCTTAGAGCTTTCTTT. The encoded protein is CASSSQGPLRAFF. The chain employs TRBV5-6 and TRBJ1-1, with D tentatively TRBD1 (5 bases). Trimming left V 3 bases short and J 10 bases short, with 16 bases between. CDR1 SGHDT and CDR2 YYEEEE come from the germline V gene. CDR3 length: 13 residues.